The present entry profiles one T cell receptor beta chain with its context. Antigen unknown. V dropped 2 bases and J dropped 5 bases, with 19 bases sitting between them. The CDR3 is 16 amino acids. From germline, CDR1 is MGHRA and CDR2 YSYEKL. The study ran its PCR with 60 Vbeta and 13 Jbeta primers. Original processing methods: Counted up in a later analysis, unique TCR beta chains came to 65 million to 100 million, with about 9.9 million shared. The assay was immunoSEQ multiplex PCR, and TCRdb's table has in-frame clones only and misses some. V and J calls and clone size are given by that table; D and trimming were obtained from the DNA. The repertoire has under 150,000 clones, 75% to 80% of them found once; the top ten carry around 5.9%. This record comes from a study of cytomegalovirus exposure and HLA in healthy donors. Regarding the study as a whole: The availability of immune exposure information extended only to CMV serostatus. In a later analysis, a missense DCLRE1C variant was linked to TCR beta V- and J-gene trimming.

The TCR comes from a woman in her forties in good health and CMV-seropositive. The sequencing sample was made of PBMCs. The genes are TRBV4-1 and TRBJ2-7; possible D gene TRBD2, 5 bases. In nucleotides, the CDR3 is TGCGCCAGCAGCCAACATCCGCCCCAAGCGGCCCACGAGCAGTACTTC. Translating gives CASSQHPPQAAHEQYF.